This record concerns one TCR beta chain sequence. What it recognizes is unknown. The source of the sample is a study of CD8+CD57+ T cells in acquired aplastic anemia. As for the study in general: An average of roughly 3 ug of DNA was obtained from sorted CD4+ and CD8+ cells.

Genomic DNA, serving as template, underwent TCR beta VDJ and CDR3 profiling. TCRdb ran MiXCR on the reads and lists one entry per CDR3 protein. The data show roughly 180,000 distinct CDR3 sequences, around 66% seen once. General study results and limits: Patients had around 30 CD8+ CDR3 sequences in common with controls (the shared set). Patients versus controls showed no significant CD8+ Simpson's diversity difference.

The sample comprised sorted CD4+, CD8+, or CD8+CD57+ T cells (not recorded which) from PBMCs. The sequence derives from a human donor with severe aplastic anemia or a healthy control (not recorded which).

The CDR3 DNA sequence: TGTGCCACCAGCAGACCCCCGACAGGGGCGGCCTACTCCTACGAGCAGTACTTC. As protein: CATSRPPTGAAYSYEQYF. The gene calls are TRBV15 and TRBJ2-7; 8 nucleotides align to TRBD1. V lost 2 bases and J lost 0; bases outside the gene matches: 12. The CDR3 loop spans 18 amino acids. Germline assignment: CDR1 LNHNV and CDR2 YYDKDF (reference sequence). The entire variable domain, with the rest obtained from reference TRBV15 and TRBJ2-7, is as follows: DAMVIQNPRYQVTQFGKPVTLSCSQTLNHNVMYWYQQKSSQAPKLLFHYYDKDFNNEADTPDNFQSRRPNTSFCFLDIRSPGLGDTAMYLCATSRPPTGAAYSYEQYFGPGTRLTVT.